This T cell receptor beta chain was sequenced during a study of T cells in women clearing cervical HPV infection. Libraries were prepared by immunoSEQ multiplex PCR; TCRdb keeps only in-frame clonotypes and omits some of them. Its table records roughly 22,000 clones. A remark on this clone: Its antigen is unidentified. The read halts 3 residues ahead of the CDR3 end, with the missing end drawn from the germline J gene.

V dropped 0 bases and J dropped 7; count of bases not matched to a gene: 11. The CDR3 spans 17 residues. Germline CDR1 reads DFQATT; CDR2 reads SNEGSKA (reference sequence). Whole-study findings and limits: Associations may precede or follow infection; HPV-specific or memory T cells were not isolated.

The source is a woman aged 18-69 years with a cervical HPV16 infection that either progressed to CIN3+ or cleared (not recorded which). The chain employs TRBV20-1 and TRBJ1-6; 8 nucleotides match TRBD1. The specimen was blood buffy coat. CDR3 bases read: TGCAGTGCTAGAGATTTTGGTGACAGGGGTAGGAATTCACCC. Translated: CSARDFGDRGRNSP. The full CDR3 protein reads CSARDFGDRGRNSPLHF.